Below, 30 T cell receptor beta chains from the same sample are listed, as sequenced in a study of OX40 agonist ivuxolimab in advanced cancers. Only in-frame clones appear in the TCRdb table, and some are missing; sequencing was by immunoSEQ multiplex PCR. The repertoire includes tens of thousands of clones, about 88% of them detected once, and around 0.5% sits in the top ten. Sample: CD4+ or CD8+ T cells sorted from blood, taken in a trial of the OX40 agonist ivuxolimab. These receptors were taken from an adult with an advanced solid tumor such as melanoma, head and neck, liver or kidney cancer.

The CDR3 DNA reads as TGTGCCAGCAGCTTATTGAATGGAGGGGATGAGCAGTTCTTC. This encodes CASSLLNGGDEQFF. The chain combines TRBV7-9 with TRBJ2-1; the D gene is possibly TRBD2 (6 bases). Trimming took 2 bases from V and 8 from J, leaving 13 bases between them. Germline V CDR1 and CDR2: SEHNR, FQNEAQ (reference sequence). This CDR3 region has 14 residues.

A few counts support this clone. This chain joins TRBV19 and TRBJ1-1; 7 bases align to TRBD1. The CDR3 has 14 residues. The germline gives CDR1 LNHDA, CDR2 SQIVND (reference sequence). Unmatched junction bases numbered 6, after V lost 7 bases and J lost 1 base. The CDR3 sequence is CASKTTGTNTEAFF. The CDR3 DNA reads TGTGCCAGTAAGACGACAGGGACGAACACTGAAGCTTTCTTT.

The chain is built from TRBV9 and TRBJ2-7; a possible D gene is TRBD1 (5 bases). V was clipped by 3 bases and J by 0 bases, with 7 bases between them. Germline CDR1 is SGDLS and CDR2 is YYNGEE. This CDR3 has 13 residues. The CDR3 nucleotides are TGTGCCAGCAGCGCTAGGGGCTCCTACGAGCAGTACTTC. Translating gives CASSARGSYEQYF.

The V gene is TRBV23-1, the J gene TRBJ1-2, with D possibly TRBD1 on 6 matching bases. TRBV23-1 is classed as an ORF, of uncertain function. V was trimmed by 7 bases and J by 8 bases, leaving 11 bases between them. The CDR3 runs to 11 residues. The CDR3: CASNWTDGYTF. In nucleotides, the CDR3 is TGCGCCAGCAACTGGACAGACGGCTACACCTTC.

The gene calls are TRBV6-6 and TRBJ2-7; 9 bases map to TRBD1. Germline CDR1 and CDR2: MNHNY and SVGAGI (reference sequence). This CDR3 has 15 residues. J was trimmed by 3 bases and V by 0 bases; bases with no gene match: 3. This chain's CDR3 is CASSYSGGQGYEQYF. CDR3 bases: TGTGCCAGCAGTTACTCGGGGGGACAGGGCTACGAGCAGTACTTC.

V gene TRBV21-1 combines with J gene TRBJ1-2; TRBD1 reflects the table's D call only, with no check against the DNA. TRBV21-1 is a pseudogene locus. This CDR3 comprises 15 residues. The CDR3 loop reads CASSILGQGNYGYTF. As DNA, the CDR3 is TGTGCCAGCAGCATTCTGGGACAGGGAAATTATGGCTACACCTTC.

In this sample, this clone turned up a few times. The gene calls are TRBV6-1 and TRBJ2-6; D is uncertain. Trimming pared 0 bases from V and 3 bases from J, leaving 0 bases between. Per the germline V gene, CDR1 is MNHNS and CDR2 is SASEGT. The CDR3 extends over 13 amino acids. The CDR3 nucleotides are TGTGCCAGCAGTGAAGCTGGGGCCAACGTCCTGACTTTC. Protein product: CASSEAGANVLTF.

The chain carries TRBV5-6 and TRBJ1-2; 7 bases line up with TRBD1. CDR1 and CDR2 from the germline V gene are SGHDT and YYEEEE. V dropped 4 bases and J dropped 6; count of bases not matched to a gene: 12. This CDR3 region has 15 residues. CDR3 amino acids: CASSPIDRDRNGYTF. As DNA, the CDR3 is TGTGCCAGCAGCCCGATAGACAGGGATCGGAATGGCTACACCTTC.

The J gene is TRBJ1-2, the V gene TRBV5-1; TRBD1 agrees at 7 bases. Trimming cost V 1 base and J 5 bases; bases outside gene matches: 2. The CDR3 runs 13 residues. CDR1 and CDR2 from the germline V gene are SGHRS and YFSETQ. The DNA for the CDR3 is TGCGCCAGCAGCTTGATCAGGGGGTATGGCTACACCTTC. Translation: CASSLIRGYGYTF.

The chain has TRBV9 and TRBJ2-3, with 8 bases aligning to TRBD1. CDR1 and CDR2 from the germline V gene are SGDLS and YYNGEE. Trimming took 4 bases from V and 1 from J; bases not matched to a gene: 8. CDR3 length equals 16 residues. The DNA of the CDR3 is TGTGCCAGCAGCCCATGGGACAGGAGCGGCACAGATACGCAGTATTTT. This gives the protein CASSPWDRSGTDTQYF.

The chain has TRBV2 and TRBJ2-1; TRBD1 or TRBD2 may be the D gene (5 bases each). In germline, CDR1 is SNHLY, CDR2 FYNNEI. Trimming shortened V by 6 bases and J by 4 bases, and 13 bases separated the two germline ends. CDR3 length equals 14 residues. CDR3 DNA: TGTGCCAGCAGACCGGGACCCAATTACAATGAGCAGTTCTTC. Protein product: CASRPGPNYNEQFF. Complete variable domain (other parts from reference TRBV2 and TRBJ2-1): EPEVTQTPSHQVTQMGQEVILRCVPISNHLYFYWYRQILGQKVEFLVSFYNNEISEKSEIFDDQFSVERPDGSNFTLKIRSTKLEDSAMYFCASRPGPNYNEQFFGPGTRLTVL.

The J gene is TRBJ1-1, the V gene TRBV4-3; D not resolved. V lost 1 base, J lost 1 base, and 7 bases lay in between. Germline CDR1 and CDR2: LGHNA and YSLEER. The length of the CDR3 is 14 residues. The CDR3 protein is CASSQVGRNTEAFF. CDR3 DNA: TGCGCCAGCAGCCAAGTAGGCAGGAACACTGAAGCTTTCTTT.

The rearrangement uses TRBV5-1 and TRBJ2-3; 7 bases fit TRBD1. Trimming cost V 2 bases and J 0 bases; bases outside gene matches: 6. Germline V lookup: CDR1 SGHRS, CDR2 YFSETQ. The CDR3 spans 16 residues. The CDR3 is CASSLPGTESTDTQYF. The CDR3 coding sequence is TGCGCCAGCAGCTTACCCGGGACAGAAAGCACAGATACGCAGTATTTT.

The chain recombines TRBV5-1 with TRBJ2-7; tentative D call: TRBD2 (5 bases). The V gene lost 3 bases and the J gene lost 4 bases, with 17 bases spanning the gap. This CDR3 is 15 amino acids long. Germline loops: CDR1 SGHRS, CDR2 YFSETQ. The CDR3 DNA sequence: TGCGCCAGCAGCTGGTCCCGGGGAGATGTGTACGAGCAGTACTTC. It specifies CASSWSRGDVYEQYF.

The V and J genes are TRBV28 and TRBJ1-1; D gene ambiguous. The germline CDR1 and CDR2 sequences are MDHEN and SYDVKM. The ends were cut back, 5 bases at V and 1 base at J, with 14 bases in the middle. This CDR3 has 15 residues. The CDR3 reads CASSPDLAPNTEAFF. CDR3 nucleotide sequence: TGTGCCAGCAGTCCCGACTTGGCACCGAACACTGAAGCTTTCTTT.

The V gene is TRBV5-1, the J gene TRBJ1-1, with D perhaps TRBD1 (5 bases). CDR1 and CDR2 from the germline V gene are SGHRS and YFSETQ. With 4 bases removed from V and 0 bases from J, the gap between germline ends came to 16 bases. This CDR3 contains 16 residues. The DNA for the CDR3 is TGCGCCAGCAGCCCCGGGAGGGGCCGAATGAACACTGAAGCTTTCTTT. Amino acid sequence: CASSPGRGRMNTEAFF.

The V and J genes are TRBV9 and TRBJ1-1; D gene ambiguous. CDR3 length equals 16 residues. Trimming cost V 2 bases and J 4 bases, with 18 bases left between them. Germline-derived CDR1 and CDR2 are SGDLS and YYNGEE. CDR3 sequence: CASSVSPGSSGTEAFF. CDR3 bases: TGTGCCAGCAGCGTGAGCCCCGGGTCCTCGGGCACTGAAGCTTTCTTT.

The V gene is TRBV7-3, the J gene TRBJ2-2; 7 bases match TRBD1. Germline lookup yields CDR1 SGHTA and CDR2 FQGTGA. The V and J ends lost 3 bases and 0 bases, in that order; junction bases with no gene match: 1. This CDR3 is 15 amino acids long. CDR3 region: CASSLGQTNTGELFF. The CDR3 bases are TGTGCCAGCAGCTTGGGACAGACGAACACCGGGGAGCTGTTTTTT.

The gene calls are TRBV10-3 and TRBJ1-6, with a tentative D call TRBD1 (6 bases). Trimming stripped 0 bases from V and 8 bases from J, with 11 bases between. Germline values: CDR1 ENHRY, CDR2 SYGVKD. This CDR3 region has 15 residues. The CDR3 coding sequence is TGTGCCATCAGTGAGTCTACAGGGATTTATTCACCCCTCCACTTT. It codes for CAISESTGIYSPLHF.

J is TRBJ1-5 and V is TRBV5-1; no clear D. The CDR3 has 15 amino acids. Germline CDR1 SGHRS, CDR2 YFSETQ. Trimming left V 5 bases short and J 2 bases short, with 14 bases between. CDR3 nucleotide sequence: TGCGCCAGCAGTGCCGGGCCCAGCCGCAATCAGCCCCAGCATTTT. Translating gives CASSAGPSRNQPQHF.

J is TRBJ2-2 and V is TRBV5-1; unclear D gene. The CDR3 is 15 residues long. The V end was cut by 7 bases, the J end by 1 base, with 14 bases between. Looked up from germline, CDR1 is SGHRS and CDR2 is YFSETQ. This CDR3 is CASEIGAGNTGELFF. The CDR3, as DNA: TGCGCCAGCGAAATCGGCGCAGGGAACACCGGGGAGCTGTTTTTT. The entire variable domain, with the rest obtained from reference TRBV5-1 and TRBJ2-2, is as follows: KAGVTQTPRYLIKTRGQQVTLSCSPISGHRSVSWYQQTPGQGLQFLFEYFSETQRNKGNFPGRFSGRQFSNSRSEMNVSTLELGDSALYLCASEIGAGNTGELFFGEGSRLTVL.

CDR3 region: CASGKGAGYTF. The CDR3 DNA sequence: TGTGCCAGTGGAAAGGGGGCTGGCTACACCTTC. This chain uses TRBV6-9 with TRBJ1-2, with 7 positions matching TRBD1. The CDR3 sequence is 11 residues long. V was clipped by 9 bases and J by 7 bases; unmatched bases: 5. CDR1 and CDR2 (germline): MNHGY, SVAAGI.

The count of this clone is one. The chain has TRBV18 and TRBJ1-1, with D possibly TRBD1 on 6 matching bases. V was shortened by 3 bases and J by 4 bases, with 21 bases between the two germline ends. Germline lookup yields CDR1 KGHSH and CDR2 LQKENI. CDR3 size: 17 residues. This CDR3 is CASSPNYEQGGGTEAFF. CDR3 DNA: TGTGCCAGCTCACCGAATTATGAACAGGGAGGTGGCACTGAAGCTTTCTTT.

V gene TRBV7-6 combines with J gene TRBJ2-7, with a weak D call TRBD1 (6 bases). This CDR3 comprises 16 residues. Germline CDR1 SGHVS, CDR2 FNYEAQ. The ends were cut back, 1 base at V and 0 bases at J, with 13 bases in the middle. The CDR3 here is CASSLGGGLSSYEQYF. The CDR3 coding sequence is TGTGCCAGCAGCTTAGGTGGGGGCCTTAGCTCCTACGAGCAGTACTTC.

The V gene is TRBV6-5, the J gene TRBJ1-2, with D tentatively TRBD1 (6 bases). CDR1 is MNHEY, CDR2 SVGAGI, per germline. The CDR3 length is 14 residues. V gave up 4 bases and J gave up 0 bases, with 9 bases separating them. CDR3 region: CASSSGQANYGYTF. In DNA, the CDR3 is TGTGCCAGCAGTTCGGGACAAGCTAACTATGGCTACACCTTC.

V usage is TRBV19 and J usage is TRBJ2-7; 7 nucleotides line up with TRBD1. The J segment lost 2 bases and the V segment lost 8 bases, leaving 6 bases of the junction unmatched. Germline values: CDR1 LNHDA, CDR2 SQIVND (reference sequence). CDR3 length: 13 residues. The CDR3 loop reads CASFRDSPYEQYF. The CDR3 bases are TGTGCCAGTTTCCGGGACAGCCCCTACGAGCAGTACTTC.

The V and J genes are TRBV29-1 and TRBJ2-6, with no clear D. Germline CDR1 and CDR2: SQVTM and ANQGSEA. Trimming took off 2 bases at V and 2 bases at J, with 10 bases between the two ends. The CDR3 loop spans 15 amino acids. CDR3: CSVERRGAGANVLTF. CDR3 nucleotide sequence: TGCAGCGTTGAACGGAGAGGAGCTGGGGCCAACGTCCTGACTTTC. Together with reference TRBV29-1 and TRBJ2-6, the CDR3 gives the full variable domain: SAVISQKPSRDICQRGTSLTIQCQVDSQVTMMFWYRQQPGQSLTLIATANQGSEATYESGFVIDKFPISRPNLTFSTLTVSNMSPEDSSIYLCSVERRGAGANVLTFGAGSRLTVL.

The chain joins TRBV21-1 to TRBJ2-2; the D call in the table, TRBD2, was not verified against the DNA. TRBV21-1 is a pseudogene locus. CDR3 length equals 11 residues. The CDR3 is CASRIAGELFF. The CDR3 bases are TGTGCCAGCCGGATAGCTGGGGAGCTGTTTTTT.

This clone appeared once. The V and J genes are TRBV7-2 and TRBJ2-5, with D unresolved. In germline, CDR1 is SGHTA, CDR2 FQGNSA. This CDR3 is built from 11 residues. V dropped 4 bases and J dropped 8 bases, with 8 bases sitting between them. This chain's CDR3 is CASSSRPTQYF. The CDR3 DNA sequence: TGTGCCAGCAGCTCTCGTCCTACCCAGTACTTC.

This clone showed up just a few times. The rearrangement links TRBV9 to TRBJ1-3; D is possibly TRBD1 (5 bases). The CDR3 loop spans 16 amino acids. Germline assignment: CDR1 SGDLS and CDR2 YYNGEE. Trimming stripped 0 bases from V and 0 bases from J, with 10 bases between. CDR3 nucleotide sequence: TGTGCCAGCAGCGTAGAGTGGGGGGGCTCTGGAAACACCATATATTTT. Encoded protein: CASSVEWGGSGNTIYF.